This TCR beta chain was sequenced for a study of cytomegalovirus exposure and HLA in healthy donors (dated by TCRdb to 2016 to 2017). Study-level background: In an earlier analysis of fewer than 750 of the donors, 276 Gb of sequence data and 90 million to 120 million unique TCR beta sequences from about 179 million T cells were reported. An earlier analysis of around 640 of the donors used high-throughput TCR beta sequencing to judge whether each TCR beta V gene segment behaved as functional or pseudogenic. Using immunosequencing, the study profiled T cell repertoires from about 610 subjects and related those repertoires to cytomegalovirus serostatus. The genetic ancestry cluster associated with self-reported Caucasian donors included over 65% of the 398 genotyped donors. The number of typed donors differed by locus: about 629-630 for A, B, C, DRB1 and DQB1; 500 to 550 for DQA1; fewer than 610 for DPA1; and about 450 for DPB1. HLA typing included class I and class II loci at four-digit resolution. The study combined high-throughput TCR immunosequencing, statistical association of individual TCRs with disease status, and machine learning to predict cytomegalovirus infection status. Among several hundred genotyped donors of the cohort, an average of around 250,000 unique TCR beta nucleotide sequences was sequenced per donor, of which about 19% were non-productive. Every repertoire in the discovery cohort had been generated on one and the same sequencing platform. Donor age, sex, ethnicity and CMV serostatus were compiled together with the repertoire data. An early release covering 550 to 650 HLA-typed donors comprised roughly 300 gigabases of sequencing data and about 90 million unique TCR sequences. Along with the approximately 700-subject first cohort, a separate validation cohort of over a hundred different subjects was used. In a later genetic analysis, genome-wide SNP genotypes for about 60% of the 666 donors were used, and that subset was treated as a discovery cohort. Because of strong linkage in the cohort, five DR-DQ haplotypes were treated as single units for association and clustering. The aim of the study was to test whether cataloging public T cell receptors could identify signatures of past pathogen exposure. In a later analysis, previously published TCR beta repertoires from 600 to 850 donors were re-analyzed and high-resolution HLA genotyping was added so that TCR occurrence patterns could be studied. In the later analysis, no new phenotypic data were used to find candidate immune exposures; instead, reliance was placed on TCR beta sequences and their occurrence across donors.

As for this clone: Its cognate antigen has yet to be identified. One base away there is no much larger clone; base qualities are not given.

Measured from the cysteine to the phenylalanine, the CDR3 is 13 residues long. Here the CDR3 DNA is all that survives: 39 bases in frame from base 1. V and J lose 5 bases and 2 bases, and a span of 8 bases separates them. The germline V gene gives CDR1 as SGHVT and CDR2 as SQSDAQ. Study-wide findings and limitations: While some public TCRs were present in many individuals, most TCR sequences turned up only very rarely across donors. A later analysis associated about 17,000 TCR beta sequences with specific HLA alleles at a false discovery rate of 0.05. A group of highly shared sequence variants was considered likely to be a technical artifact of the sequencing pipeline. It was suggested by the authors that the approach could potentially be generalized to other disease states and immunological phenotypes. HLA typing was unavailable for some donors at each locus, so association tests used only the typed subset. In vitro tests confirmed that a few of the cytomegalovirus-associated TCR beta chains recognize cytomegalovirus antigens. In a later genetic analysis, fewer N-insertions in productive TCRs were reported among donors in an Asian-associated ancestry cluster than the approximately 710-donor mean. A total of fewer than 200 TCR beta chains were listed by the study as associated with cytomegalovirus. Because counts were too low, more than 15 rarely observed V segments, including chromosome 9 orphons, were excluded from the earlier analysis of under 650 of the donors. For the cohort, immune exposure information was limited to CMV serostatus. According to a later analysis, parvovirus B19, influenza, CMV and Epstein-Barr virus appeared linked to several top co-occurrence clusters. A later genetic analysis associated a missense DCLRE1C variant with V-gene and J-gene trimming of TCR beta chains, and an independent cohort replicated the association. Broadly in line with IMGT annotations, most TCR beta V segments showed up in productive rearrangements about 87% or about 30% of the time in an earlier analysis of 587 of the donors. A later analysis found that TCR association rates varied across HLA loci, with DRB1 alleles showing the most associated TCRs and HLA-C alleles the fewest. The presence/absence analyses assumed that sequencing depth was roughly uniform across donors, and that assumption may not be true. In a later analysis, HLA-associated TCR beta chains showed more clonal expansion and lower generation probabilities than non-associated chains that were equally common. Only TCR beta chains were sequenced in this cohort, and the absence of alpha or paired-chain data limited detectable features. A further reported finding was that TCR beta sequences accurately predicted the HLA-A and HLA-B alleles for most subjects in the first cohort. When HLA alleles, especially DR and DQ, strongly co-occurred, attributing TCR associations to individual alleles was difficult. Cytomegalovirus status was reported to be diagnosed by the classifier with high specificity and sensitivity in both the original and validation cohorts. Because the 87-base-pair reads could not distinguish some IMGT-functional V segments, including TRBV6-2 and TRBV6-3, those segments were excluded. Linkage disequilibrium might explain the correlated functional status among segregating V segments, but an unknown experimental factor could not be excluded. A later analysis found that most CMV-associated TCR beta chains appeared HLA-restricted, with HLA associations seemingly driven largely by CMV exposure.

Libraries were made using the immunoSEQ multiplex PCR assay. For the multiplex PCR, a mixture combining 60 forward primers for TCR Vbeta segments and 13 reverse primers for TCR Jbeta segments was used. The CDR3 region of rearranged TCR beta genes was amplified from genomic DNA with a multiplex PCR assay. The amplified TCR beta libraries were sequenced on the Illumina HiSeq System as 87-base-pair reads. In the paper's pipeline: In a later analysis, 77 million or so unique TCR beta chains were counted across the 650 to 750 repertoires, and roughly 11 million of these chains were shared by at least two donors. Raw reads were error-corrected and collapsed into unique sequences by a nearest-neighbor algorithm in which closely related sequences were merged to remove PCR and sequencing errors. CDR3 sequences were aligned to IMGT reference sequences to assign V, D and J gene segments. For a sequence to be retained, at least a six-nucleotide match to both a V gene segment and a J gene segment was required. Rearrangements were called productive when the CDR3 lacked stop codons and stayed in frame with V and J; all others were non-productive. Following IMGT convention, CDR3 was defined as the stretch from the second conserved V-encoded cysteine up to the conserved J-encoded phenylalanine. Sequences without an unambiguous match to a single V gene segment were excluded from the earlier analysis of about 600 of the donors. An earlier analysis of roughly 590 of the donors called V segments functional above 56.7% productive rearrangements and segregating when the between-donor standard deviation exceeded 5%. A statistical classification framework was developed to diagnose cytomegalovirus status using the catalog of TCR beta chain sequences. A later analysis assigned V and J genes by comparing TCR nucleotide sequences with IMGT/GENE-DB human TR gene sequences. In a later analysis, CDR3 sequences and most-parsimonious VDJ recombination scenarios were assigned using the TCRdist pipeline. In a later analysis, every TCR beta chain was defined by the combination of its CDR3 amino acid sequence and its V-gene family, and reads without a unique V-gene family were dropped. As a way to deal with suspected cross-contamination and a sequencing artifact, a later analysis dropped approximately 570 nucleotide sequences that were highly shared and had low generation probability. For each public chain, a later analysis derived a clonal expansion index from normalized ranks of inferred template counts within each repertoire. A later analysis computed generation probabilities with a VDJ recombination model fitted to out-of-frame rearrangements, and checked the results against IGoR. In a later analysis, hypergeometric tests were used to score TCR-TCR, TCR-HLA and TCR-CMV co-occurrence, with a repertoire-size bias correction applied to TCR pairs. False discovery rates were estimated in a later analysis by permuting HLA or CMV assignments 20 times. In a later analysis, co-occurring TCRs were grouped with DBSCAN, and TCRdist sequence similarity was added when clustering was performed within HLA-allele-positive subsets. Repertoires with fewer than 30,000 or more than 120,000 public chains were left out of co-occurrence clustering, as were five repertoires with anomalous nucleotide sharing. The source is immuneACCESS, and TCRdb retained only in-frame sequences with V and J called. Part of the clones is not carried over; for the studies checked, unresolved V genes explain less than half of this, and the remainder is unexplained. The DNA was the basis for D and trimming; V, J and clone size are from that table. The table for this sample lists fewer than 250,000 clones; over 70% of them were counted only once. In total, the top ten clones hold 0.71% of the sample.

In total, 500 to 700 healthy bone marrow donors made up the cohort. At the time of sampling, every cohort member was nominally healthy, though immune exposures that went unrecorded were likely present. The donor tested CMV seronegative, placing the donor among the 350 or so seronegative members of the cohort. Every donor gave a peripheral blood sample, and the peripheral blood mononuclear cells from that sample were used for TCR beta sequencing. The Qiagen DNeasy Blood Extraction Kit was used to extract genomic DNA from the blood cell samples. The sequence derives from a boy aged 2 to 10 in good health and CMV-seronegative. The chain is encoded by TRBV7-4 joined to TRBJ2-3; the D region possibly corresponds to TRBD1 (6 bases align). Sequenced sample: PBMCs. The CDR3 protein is CASSPGDTDTQYF. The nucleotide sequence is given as TGTGCCAGCAGCCCAGGGGACACAGATACGCAGTATTTT.